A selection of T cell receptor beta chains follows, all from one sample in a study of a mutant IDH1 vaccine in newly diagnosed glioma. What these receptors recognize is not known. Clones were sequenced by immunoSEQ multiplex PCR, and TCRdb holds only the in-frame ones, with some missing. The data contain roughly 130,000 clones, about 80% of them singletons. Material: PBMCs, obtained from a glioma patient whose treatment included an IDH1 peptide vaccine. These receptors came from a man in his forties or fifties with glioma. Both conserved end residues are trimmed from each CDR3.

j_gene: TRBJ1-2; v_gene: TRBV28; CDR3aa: ASSFPPSNYGYT
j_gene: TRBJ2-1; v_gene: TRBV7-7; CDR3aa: ASSLGISSDNEQF
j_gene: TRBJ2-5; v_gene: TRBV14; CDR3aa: ASSQETGGRWKTQY
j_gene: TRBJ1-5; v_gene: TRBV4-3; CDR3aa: ASSQIPWQPQH
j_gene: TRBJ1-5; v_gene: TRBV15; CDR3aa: ATSRDIVTTLSNQPQH
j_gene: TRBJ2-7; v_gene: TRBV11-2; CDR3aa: ASSFGVHEQY
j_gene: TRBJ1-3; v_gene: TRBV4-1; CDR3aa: ASSLTLAGFEGSSGNTIY
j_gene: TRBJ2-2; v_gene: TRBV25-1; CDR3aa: ASSGGAGSGELF
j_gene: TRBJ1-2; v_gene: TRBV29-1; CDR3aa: SVWGAGNGYT
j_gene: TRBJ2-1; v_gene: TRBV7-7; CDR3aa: ASSLGGPGASSEQF
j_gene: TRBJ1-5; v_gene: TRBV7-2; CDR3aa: ASSTQGGGQPQH
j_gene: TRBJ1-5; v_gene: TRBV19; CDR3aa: ASSTLTGGLERNQPQH
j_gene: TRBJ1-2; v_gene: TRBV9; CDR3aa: ASSVATGQLDYGYT
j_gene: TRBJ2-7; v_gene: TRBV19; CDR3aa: ASSTMTSGSWEQY
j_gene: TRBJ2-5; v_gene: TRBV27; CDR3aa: ASSLAGGPGETQY
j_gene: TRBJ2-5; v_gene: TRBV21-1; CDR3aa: ASSRRGPETQY
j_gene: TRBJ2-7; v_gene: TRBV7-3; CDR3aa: ASSLQAGREQY
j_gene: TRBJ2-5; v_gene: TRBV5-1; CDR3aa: ASSLVLRGGEETQY
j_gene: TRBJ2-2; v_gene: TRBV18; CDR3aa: ASSPGQGTGELF
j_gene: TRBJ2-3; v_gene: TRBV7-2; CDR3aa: ASSPATDTQY
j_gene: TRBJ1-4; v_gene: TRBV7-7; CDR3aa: ASSSGTGNEKLF
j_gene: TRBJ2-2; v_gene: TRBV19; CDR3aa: ASSIASGGANTGELF
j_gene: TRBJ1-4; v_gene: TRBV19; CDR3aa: ASSKIQGINEKLF
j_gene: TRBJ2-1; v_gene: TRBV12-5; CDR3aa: ASGLGVEQF
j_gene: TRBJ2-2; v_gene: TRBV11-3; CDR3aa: ASSRTNTGELF
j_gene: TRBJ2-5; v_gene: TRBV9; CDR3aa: ASSAGTSVQETQY
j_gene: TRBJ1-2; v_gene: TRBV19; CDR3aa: ASSTRPGQGEGYT
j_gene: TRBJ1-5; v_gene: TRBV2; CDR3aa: ASNTVNQPQH
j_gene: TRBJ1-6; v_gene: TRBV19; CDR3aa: ASAGAGYNSPLH
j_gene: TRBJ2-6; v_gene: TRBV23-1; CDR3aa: ASSHTGTESSGANVLT
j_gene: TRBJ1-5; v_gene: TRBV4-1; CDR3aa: ASSQPGTDSNQPQH
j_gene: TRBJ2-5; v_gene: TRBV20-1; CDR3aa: SARDVKTQY
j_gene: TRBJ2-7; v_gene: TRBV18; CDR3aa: ASSARAGGIYEQY
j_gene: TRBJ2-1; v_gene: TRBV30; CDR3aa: AWSVRPSGRRNNEQF
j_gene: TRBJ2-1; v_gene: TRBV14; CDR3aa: ASSQRAGTSGRIRSSYNEQF
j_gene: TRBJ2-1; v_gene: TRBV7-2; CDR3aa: ASSGLAGGYNEQF
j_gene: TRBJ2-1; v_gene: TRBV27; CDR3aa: ASSLRSTSYNEQF
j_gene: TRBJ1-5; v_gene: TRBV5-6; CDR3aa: ASSFRRNQPQH
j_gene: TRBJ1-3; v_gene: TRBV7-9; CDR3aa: ASSPPGQGNTIY
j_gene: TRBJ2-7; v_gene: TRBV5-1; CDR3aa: ASSTPTGGNHEQY
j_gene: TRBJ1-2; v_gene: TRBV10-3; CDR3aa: AIRTLNGAGGGYT
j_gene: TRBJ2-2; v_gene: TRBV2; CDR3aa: ATRQGANTGELF
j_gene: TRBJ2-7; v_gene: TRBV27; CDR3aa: ASSLSSSGMPKQY
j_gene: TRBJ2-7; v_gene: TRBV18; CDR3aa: ASSPPVRPSYEQY
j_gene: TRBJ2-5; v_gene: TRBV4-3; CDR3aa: ASSQDGTGHQETQY
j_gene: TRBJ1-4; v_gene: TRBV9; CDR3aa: ASSAFLGSTNEKLF
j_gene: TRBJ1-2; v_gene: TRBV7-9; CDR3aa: ASSSALQGDYGYT
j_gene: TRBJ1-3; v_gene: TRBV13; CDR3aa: ASSLAGNTIY
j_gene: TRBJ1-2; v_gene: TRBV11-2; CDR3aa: ASSQMRDLGGYT
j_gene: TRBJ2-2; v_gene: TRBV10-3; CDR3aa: AISEPGQGVGELF